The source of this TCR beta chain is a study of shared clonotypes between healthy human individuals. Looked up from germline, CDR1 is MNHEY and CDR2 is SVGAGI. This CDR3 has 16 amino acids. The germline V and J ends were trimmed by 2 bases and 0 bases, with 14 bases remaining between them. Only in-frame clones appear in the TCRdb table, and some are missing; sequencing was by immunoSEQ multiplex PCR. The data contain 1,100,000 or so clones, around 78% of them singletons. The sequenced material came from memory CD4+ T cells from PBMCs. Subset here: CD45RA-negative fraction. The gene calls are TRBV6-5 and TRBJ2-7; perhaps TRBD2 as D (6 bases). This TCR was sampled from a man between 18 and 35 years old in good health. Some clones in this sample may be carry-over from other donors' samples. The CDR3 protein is CASSYERAGSSYEQYF. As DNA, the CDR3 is TGTGCCAGCAGTTACGAACGGGCGGGAAGCTCCTACGAGCAGTACTTC.